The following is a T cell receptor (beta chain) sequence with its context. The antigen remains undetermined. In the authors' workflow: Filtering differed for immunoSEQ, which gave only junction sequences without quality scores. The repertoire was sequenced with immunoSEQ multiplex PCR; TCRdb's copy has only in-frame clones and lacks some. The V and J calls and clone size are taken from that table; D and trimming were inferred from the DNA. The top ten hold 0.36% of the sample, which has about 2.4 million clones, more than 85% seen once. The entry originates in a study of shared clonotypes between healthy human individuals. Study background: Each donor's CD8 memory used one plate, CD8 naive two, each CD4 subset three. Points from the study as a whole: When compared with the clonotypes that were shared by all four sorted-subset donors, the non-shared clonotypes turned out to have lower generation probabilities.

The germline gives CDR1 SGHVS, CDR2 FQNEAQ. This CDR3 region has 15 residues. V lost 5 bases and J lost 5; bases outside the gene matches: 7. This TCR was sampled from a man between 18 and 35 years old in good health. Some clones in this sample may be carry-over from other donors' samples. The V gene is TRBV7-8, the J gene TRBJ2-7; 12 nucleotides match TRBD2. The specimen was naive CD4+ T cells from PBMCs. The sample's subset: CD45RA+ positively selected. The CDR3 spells CASSARLAGENEQYF. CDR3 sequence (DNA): TGTGCCAGCAGCGCGAGACTAGCGGGAGAAAACGAGCAGTACTTC.